This T cell receptor beta chain was recorded in a study of regulatory T cells in long-lasting Graves disease (dated by TCRdb to the early 2020s). About the investigation overall: Patients with newly diagnosed Graves' disease had been on antithyroid drugs for under 3 months. Patients with persistent Graves' disease were compared with patients with newly diagnosed Graves' disease using TCR sequencing and RNA sequencing of peripheral blood. The study was registered as a clinical trial and conducted in China. TCR sequencing covered about 13 persistent and approximately 20 newly diagnosed Graves' disease patients, around 33 samples in total. Overall study results and their limits: The authors noted that the small sample size was a limitation that may lower accuracy. Patients with persistent disease shared more public clonotypes (about 3,000) than newly diagnosed patients did (approximately 970). Compared with newly diagnosed patients, patients with persistent Graves' disease had lower TCR Shannon entropy and fewer highly expanded clones, which suggests clonal expansion. Persistent disease showed preferential use of TRBV28, TRBJ1-2 and TRBJ2-5, whereas newly diagnosed disease favored TRBV20-1 and TRBJ2-1. Only the TCR beta chain was sequenced and analyzed. Because the primary lesion, thyroid tissue, could not be accessed, the study looked at peripheral blood alone.

The CDR3 spans 16 residues, from the cysteine through the phenylalanine. The entry retains the CDR3 DNA only, 48 bases that are in frame from base 1. The V end gives up 3 bases and the J end 5 bases, leaving 7 bases in the junction not matched to a gene. According to the germline V gene (reference sequence), CDR1 reads LGHDT and CDR2 reads YNNKEL. This clonotype appeared a few times. Its antigen is currently not known. No base qualities exist here, and no much larger clone lies one base off it. The library was prepared using multiplex PCR. TCRdb shows the sequencer as Illumina HiSeq 4000. CDR3 regions were amplified by Arm-PCR with iRepertoire HTBI primers to construct TCR beta libraries. Before sequencing, the PCR products went through gel purification. The original methods were these. Gene usage analysis of CDR3 amino acid clonotypes used the approximately 62 TRBV and fewer than 15 TRBJ segments found across samples. COPE and FqMerger were used to merge the filtered high-quality paired reads into contigs. BLAST was used to align contigs to the IMGT TRBV, TRBD and TRBJ reference genes, and CDR3 was defined following IMGT. Any clonotype with a frequency above 0.1% was classified as a highly expanded clone. Shannon entropy was used to measure repertoire diversity, and the Gini coefficient was used to measure V-J evenness. A clonotype was considered public if more than one individual shared it. TCRdb itself trimmed the public reads at Q25 with fastp, ran MiXCR and retained productive beta chains. Entries are consolidated by CDR3 protein sequence, retaining the most common genes and DNA. For this entry, the V and J calls and clone size follow TCRdb and not the study's own pipeline. The sample has about 440,000 distinct CDR3 sequences on record, about a sixth of them singletons. The ten largest clones add up to less than 30% of the sample.

The time point label on this specimen signifies: newly diagnosed GD, antithyroid drugs for less than 3 months. For both TCR sequencing and RNA sequencing, RNA was extracted from PBMCs in TRIzol. The diagnosis of Graves' disease was made according to American Thyroid Association guidelines. Patients were recruited from an endocrinology department in Xi'an, China. Each patient gave approximately 10 milliliters of peripheral blood, collected in an EDTA anticoagulant tube. Ficoll Paque Plus density gradient separation was used to isolate PBMCs, and no further T cell sorting was done. An Agilent 2100 Bioanalyzer and agarose gel were used to check RNA quality, while a NanoDrop 2000 measured RNA concentration. The sample was also reused in another study, on T cells in Graves' hyperthyroidism and ophthalmopathy. Drawing on the second study: A patient counted as having stable Graves' hyperthyroidism if no progression to ophthalmopathy occurred over 18 months of follow-up. The hyperthyroidism patients were between 18 and 65 years old and newly diagnosed, with a disease duration of less than 2 months. Exclusion was applied to patients with uncontrolled infections, other autoimmune diseases, pregnancy or lactation. Diagnoses were based on clinical symptoms, serum thyroxine and TRAb, thyroid ultrasound and orbital computed tomography. The TCR CDR3 was subjected to a first round of RT-PCR using the HTBI primer set and the Qiagen OneStep RT-PCR kit. Blood samples also contained most of the expanded thyroid clonotypes (frequency above 0.001), which suggests that blood repertoires may reflect thyroid immune responses. In cross-validation, a model built on a 13 V-J signature told ophthalmopathy apart from stable hyperthyroidism with approximately 90% sensitivity and around 83% specificity, and in testing the same model reached 80%/75%. During validation, the model predicted progression to ophthalmopathy a median of approximately 6 months ahead of onset, with around 71% sensitivity and less than 85% specificity. To identify distinguishing TCR V-J signatures, a discovery cohort of about 95 patients was used, comprising 43 with Graves' ophthalmopathy and some 57 with stable Graves' hyperthyroidism. Whether ophthalmopathy could be predicted prospectively was tested in an independent validation cohort made up of under 20 hyperthyroidism patients plus 17 patients who later progressed to ophthalmopathy. For training and testing, the 100 or so patients in the discovery cohort were randomly divided in a 7:3 ratio. In addition, the study compared T-cell repertoires in thyroid tissue and in blood from five or six Graves' hyperthyroidism patients. After blood sampling, hyperthyroidism patients were treated with methimazole at a starting dose of 30 mg daily, and ophthalmopathy patients were treated with high-dose intravenous methylprednisolone. The libraries were constructed in a second round of multiplex PCR and then size-selected and purified. Libraries were sequenced paired-end with 100 bp reads on an Illumina HiSeq2000. Raw data were processed with SOAPnuke, discarding reads with adapters, uncalled bases, mean Phred below 15, or no exact constant-primer or identifier match. High-quality paired reads were merged with COPE v1.2.5, and unique nucleotide sequences were defined as clonotypes. MiTCR v1.1 was used to align clonotypes to the IMGT TRBV, TRBD and TRBJ reference segments. The analysis was restricted to V-J combinations with a frequency above 0.0001, which together covered over 99% of the repertoires. The TCS score was defined as the ratio of F50 (clonal expansion) to E x V (chaos), calculated using BLOSUM62-based TCRdist between CDR3 peptides within each V-J. Welch's t-statistics and random forest reduced 450 to 600 V-J features to roughly 13, which were used in a naive Bayes classifier (R e1071). No statistical method was used to fix the sample size in advance, and group allocation was not hidden from the investigators. The paper describes TCR Vbeta CDR3 sequencing of 120 to 150 peripheral blood samples, made up of 43 ophthalmopathy patients, 70 to 75 hyperthyroidism patients and 17 progressor patients.

The rearrangement combines TRBV3-1 with TRBJ2-2; TRBD1 matches 9 bases in the middle. The sequencing here drew on peripheral blood mononuclear cells (PBMCs), taken at new diagnosis, from a patient treated with antithyroid drugs. This receptor was obtained from a woman in her late teens or twenties with Graves disease. Donor details come from another sample of the same person, matched by shared clones. Here is the DNA: TGTGCCAGCAGCCAGCAGACAGGGGGGCTTACCGGGGAGCTGTTTTTT. This gives the protein CASSQQTGGLTGELFF.